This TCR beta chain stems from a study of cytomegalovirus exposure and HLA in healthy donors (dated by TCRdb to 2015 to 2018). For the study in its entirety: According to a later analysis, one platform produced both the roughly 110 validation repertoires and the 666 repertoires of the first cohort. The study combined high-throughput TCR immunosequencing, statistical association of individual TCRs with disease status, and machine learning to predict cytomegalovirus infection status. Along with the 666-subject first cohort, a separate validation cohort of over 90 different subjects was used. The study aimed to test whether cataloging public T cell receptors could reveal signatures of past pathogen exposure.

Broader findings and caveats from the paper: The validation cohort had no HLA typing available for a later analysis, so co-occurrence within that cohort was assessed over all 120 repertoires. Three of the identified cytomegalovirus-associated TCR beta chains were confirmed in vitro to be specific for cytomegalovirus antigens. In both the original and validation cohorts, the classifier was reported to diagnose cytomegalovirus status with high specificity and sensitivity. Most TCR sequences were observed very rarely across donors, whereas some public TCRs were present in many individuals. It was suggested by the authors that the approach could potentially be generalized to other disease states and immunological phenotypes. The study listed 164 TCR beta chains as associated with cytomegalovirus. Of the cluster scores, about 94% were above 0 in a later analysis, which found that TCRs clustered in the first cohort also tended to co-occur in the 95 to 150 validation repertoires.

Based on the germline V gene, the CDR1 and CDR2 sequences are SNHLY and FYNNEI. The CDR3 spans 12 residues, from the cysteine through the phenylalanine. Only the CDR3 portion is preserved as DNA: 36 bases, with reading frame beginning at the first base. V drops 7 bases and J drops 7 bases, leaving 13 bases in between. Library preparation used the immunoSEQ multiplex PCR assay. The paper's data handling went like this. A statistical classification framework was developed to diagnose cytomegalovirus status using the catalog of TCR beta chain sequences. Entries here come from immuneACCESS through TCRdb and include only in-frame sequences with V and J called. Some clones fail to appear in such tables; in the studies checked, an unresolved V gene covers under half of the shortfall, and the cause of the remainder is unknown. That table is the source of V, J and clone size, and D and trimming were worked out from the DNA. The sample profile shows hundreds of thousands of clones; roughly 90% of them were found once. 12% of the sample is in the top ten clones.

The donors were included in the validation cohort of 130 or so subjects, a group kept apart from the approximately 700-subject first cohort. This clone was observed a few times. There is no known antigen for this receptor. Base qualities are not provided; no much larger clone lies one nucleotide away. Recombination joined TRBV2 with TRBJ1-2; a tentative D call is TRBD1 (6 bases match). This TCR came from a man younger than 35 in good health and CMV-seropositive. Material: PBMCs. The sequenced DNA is TGTGCCAGCAAGGGGCCGGGGGCTGGCTACACCTTC. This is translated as CASKGPGAGYTF.